These T cell receptor beta chains were read from a single sample in a study of spatial heterogeneity in lung cancer. TCRdb itself ran the 5' RACE reads through MiXCR, one entry per CDR3 protein. The sample records around 120,000 distinct CDR3 sequences, 9% to 15% being singletons. The sequenced sample was PBMCs, obtained at follow-up. The receptors shown here come from a male donor with early-stage non-small cell lung cancer. Each CDR3 is given with its conserved first and last residue. A D gene is named only where the DNA matches it firmly. Size is stated for part of the rows, as once, few or many counts, or as a class when the clone is expanded.

CDR3aa: CASSPDSIFADTQYF
CDR3nt: TGCGCCAGCAGCCCCGACAGTATCTTCGCAGATACGCAGTATTTT
v_gene: TRBV4-1
j_gene: TRBJ2-3
abundance: many
d_gene: -

CDR3aa: CASSDTRGAKNIQYF
CDR3nt: TGTGCCAGCAGTGACACAAGGGGAGCCAAAAACATTCAGTACTTC
v_gene: TRBV6-4
j_gene: TRBJ2-4
abundance: few
d_gene: -

CDR3aa: CASSRNQGAGELFF
CDR3nt: TGTGCCAGTAGTAGGAACCAGGGGGCCGGGGAGCTGTTTTTT
v_gene: TRBV19
j_gene: TRBJ2-2
abundance: few
d_gene: TRBD1

CDR3aa: CSARTSGGTDTQYF
CDR3nt: TGCAGTGCCAGGACTAGCGGGGGGACAGATACGCAGTATTTT
v_gene: TRBV20-1
j_gene: TRBJ2-3
abundance: -
d_gene: TRBD2

CDR3aa: CSVKPGHTNTEAFF
CDR3nt: TGCAGTGTTAAACCGGGACATACGAACACTGAAGCTTTCTTT
v_gene: TRBV20-1
j_gene: TRBJ1-1
abundance: many
d_gene: -

CDR3aa: CATSDLLAGGGPDTQYF
CDR3nt: TGTGCCACCAGTGATTTATTGGCGGGGGGAGGCCCAGATACGCAGTATTTT
v_gene: TRBV24-1
j_gene: TRBJ2-3
abundance: few
d_gene: TRBD2

CDR3aa: CSVGRGPAGYTF
CDR3nt: TGCAGCGTTGGGCGGGGGCCGGCTGGCTACACCTTC
v_gene: TRBV29-1
j_gene: TRBJ1-2
abundance: many
d_gene: -

CDR3aa: CASSVGGYDQPQHF
CDR3nt: TGTGCCAGCAGCGTAGGGGGGTACGATCAGCCCCAGCATTTT
v_gene: TRBV9
j_gene: TRBJ1-5
abundance: many
d_gene: -

CDR3aa: CSAATPYGGTNQPQHF
CDR3nt: TGCAGTGCTGCCACCCCGTACGGGGGGACCAATCAGCCCCAGCATTTT
v_gene: TRBV20-1
j_gene: TRBJ1-5
abundance: few
d_gene: -

CDR3aa: CASSSSYGYTF
CDR3nt: TGTGCCAGCAGTTCCTCCTATGGCTACACCTTC
v_gene: TRBV12-3/TRBV12-4
j_gene: TRBJ1-2
abundance: many
d_gene: -

CDR3aa: CASRDVNQPQHF
CDR3nt: TGCGCCAGCAGGGACGTAAATCAGCCCCAGCATTTT
v_gene: TRBV10-2
j_gene: TRBJ1-5
abundance: many
d_gene: -

CDR3aa: CASSPPRRGYNEQFF
CDR3nt: TGTGCCAGCTCACCCCCTAGGAGGGGCTACAATGAGCAGTTCTTC
v_gene: TRBV18
j_gene: TRBJ2-1
abundance: -
d_gene: -

CDR3aa: CAIRTGEANTEAFF
CDR3nt: TGTGCCATCAGAACAGGGGAGGCGAACACTGAAGCTTTCTTT
v_gene: TRBV10-3
j_gene: TRBJ1-1
abundance: many
d_gene: TRBD1

CDR3aa: CASGLSPLFTDTQYF
CDR3nt: TGTGCCAGCGGACTTTCACCGCTGTTCACAGATACGCAGTATTTT
v_gene: TRBV7-2
j_gene: TRBJ2-3
abundance: many
d_gene: -

CDR3aa: CASSLAEGYEQFF
CDR3nt: TGCGCCAGCAGCTTGGCAGAAGGATATGAGCAGTTCTTC
v_gene: TRBV5-1
j_gene: TRBJ2-1
abundance: many
d_gene: -

CDR3aa: CASSQTGGHSNQPQHF
CDR3nt: TGTGCCAGTAGTCAGACAGGGGGCCATAGCAATCAGCCCCAGCATTTT
v_gene: TRBV19
j_gene: TRBJ1-5
abundance: few
d_gene: TRBD1

CDR3aa: CSASSPIRGGTEAFF
CDR3nt: TGCAGTGCTAGTAGTCCTATTAGGGGAGGCACTGAAGCTTTCTTT
v_gene: TRBV20-1
j_gene: TRBJ1-1
abundance: few
d_gene: -

CDR3aa: CAIRLGQGATEAFF
CDR3nt: TGTGCCATCCGCCTGGGACAGGGGGCCACTGAAGCTTTCTTT
v_gene: TRBV10-3
j_gene: TRBJ1-1
abundance: -
d_gene: TRBD1

CDR3aa: CASSAQPQFMNTEAFF
CDR3nt: TGCGCCAGCAGCGCACAACCCCAGTTCATGAACACTGAAGCTTTCTTT
v_gene: TRBV4-3
j_gene: TRBJ1-1
abundance: few
d_gene: -

CDR3aa: CASSLKPVLTAGELFF
CDR3nt: TGTGCCAGCAGCCTAAAGCCGGTACTGACCGCCGGGGAGCTGTTTTTT
v_gene: TRBV3-1
j_gene: TRBJ2-2
abundance: -
d_gene: -

CDR3aa: CASSLDGQVDNQPQHF
CDR3nt: TGCGCCAGCAGCTTGGATGGACAGGTGGACAATCAGCCCCAGCATTTT
v_gene: TRBV5-1
j_gene: TRBJ1-5
abundance: -
d_gene: TRBD1

CDR3aa: CASSPDTNTEAFF
CDR3nt: TGTGCCAGCAGCCCAGACACGAACACTGAAGCTTTCTTT
v_gene: TRBV7-3
j_gene: TRBJ1-1
abundance: few
d_gene: -

CDR3aa: CASSVAGPPSEQYF
CDR3nt: TGCGCCAGCAGCGTCGCCGGGCCACCCTCCGAGCAGTACTTC
v_gene: TRBV5-1
j_gene: TRBJ2-7
abundance: many
d_gene: -

CDR3aa: CASSSKTTSNTQYF
CDR3nt: TGTGCCAGCAGCTCGAAAACCACCTCAAATACGCAGTATTTT
v_gene: TRBV27
j_gene: TRBJ2-3
abundance: -
d_gene: -

CDR3aa: CASSFRRAEAFF
CDR3nt: TGTGCCAGCAGTTTTCGGAGGGCTGAAGCTTTCTTT
v_gene: TRBV12-3/TRBV12-4
j_gene: TRBJ1-1
abundance: few
d_gene: -

CDR3aa: CASSPGQLETQYF
CDR3nt: TGTGCCAGCAGCCCCGGACAGTTAGAGACCCAGTACTTC
v_gene: TRBV11-1
j_gene: TRBJ2-5
abundance: -
d_gene: -

CDR3aa: CASSFGNSAGNTIYF
CDR3nt: TGCGCCAGCAGCTTCGGGAACTCGGCCGGAAACACCATATATTTT
v_gene: TRBV5-1
j_gene: TRBJ1-3
abundance: -
d_gene: -

CDR3aa: CASSYTGTGRYEQFF
CDR3nt: TGTGCCAGCAGCTATACCGGGACAGGGAGGTATGAGCAGTTCTTC
v_gene: TRBV28
j_gene: TRBJ2-1
abundance: few
d_gene: TRBD1

CDR3aa: CASSQAGDGSTDTQYF
CDR3nt: TGTGCCAGCAGCCAAGCCGGGGATGGAAGCACAGATACGCAGTATTTT
v_gene: TRBV3-1
j_gene: TRBJ2-3
abundance: -
d_gene: -

CDR3aa: CASSLSLDRTQYF
CDR3nt: TGTGCCAGCAGCTTATCATTGGACAGGACCCAGTACTTC
v_gene: TRBV7-8
j_gene: TRBJ2-5
abundance: few
d_gene: -

CDR3aa: CASSAGPGNTEAFF
CDR3nt: TGTGCCAGCAGTGCGGGACCAGGGAACACTGAAGCTTTCTTT
v_gene: TRBV6-4
j_gene: TRBJ1-1
abundance: many
d_gene: -

CDR3aa: CASSQDLPSGSSSGEQYF
CDR3nt: TGCGCCAGCAGCCAAGATCTCCCTAGCGGGAGTAGCTCCGGCGAGCAGTACTTC
v_gene: TRBV4-3
j_gene: TRBJ2-7
abundance: few
d_gene: TRBD2

CDR3aa: CASSFGTGDYSPLHF
CDR3nt: TGTGCCAGCAGTTTCGGGACAGGGGATTATTCACCCCTCCACTTT
v_gene: TRBV28
j_gene: TRBJ1-6
abundance: few
d_gene: TRBD1